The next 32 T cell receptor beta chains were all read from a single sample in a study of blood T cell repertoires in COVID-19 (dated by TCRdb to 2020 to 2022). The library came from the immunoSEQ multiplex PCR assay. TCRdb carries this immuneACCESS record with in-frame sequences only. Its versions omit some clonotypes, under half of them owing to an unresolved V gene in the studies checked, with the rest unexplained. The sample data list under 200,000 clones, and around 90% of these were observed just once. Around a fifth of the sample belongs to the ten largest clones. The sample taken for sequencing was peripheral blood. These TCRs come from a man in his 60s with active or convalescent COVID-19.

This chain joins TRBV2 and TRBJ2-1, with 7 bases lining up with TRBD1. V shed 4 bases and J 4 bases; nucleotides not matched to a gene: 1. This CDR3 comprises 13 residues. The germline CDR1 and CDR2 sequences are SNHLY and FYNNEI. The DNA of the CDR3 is TGTGCCAGCAGTGCGGGACAGTACAATGAGCAGTTCTTC. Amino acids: CASSAGQYNEQFF.

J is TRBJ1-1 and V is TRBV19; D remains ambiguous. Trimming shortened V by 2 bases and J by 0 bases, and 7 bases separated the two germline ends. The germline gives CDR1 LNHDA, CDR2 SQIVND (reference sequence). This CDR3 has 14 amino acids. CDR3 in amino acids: CASSITQVNTEAFF. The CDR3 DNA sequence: TGTGCCAGTAGTATAACTCAGGTGAACACTGAAGCTTTCTTT.

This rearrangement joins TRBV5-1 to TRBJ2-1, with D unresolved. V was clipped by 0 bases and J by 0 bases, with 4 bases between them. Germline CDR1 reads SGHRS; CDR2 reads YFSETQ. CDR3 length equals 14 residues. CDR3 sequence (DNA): TGCGCCAGCAGCTTGGCCAGCTCCTACAATGAGCAGTTCTTC. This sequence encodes CASSLASSYNEQFF.

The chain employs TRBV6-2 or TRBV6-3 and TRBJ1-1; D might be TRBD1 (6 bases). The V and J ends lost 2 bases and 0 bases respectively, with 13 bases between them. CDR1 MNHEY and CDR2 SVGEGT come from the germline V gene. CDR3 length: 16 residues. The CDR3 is CASSYRGGFMNTEAFF. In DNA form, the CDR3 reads TGTGCCAGCAGTTACCGTGGGGGCTTCATGAACACTGAAGCTTTCTTT.

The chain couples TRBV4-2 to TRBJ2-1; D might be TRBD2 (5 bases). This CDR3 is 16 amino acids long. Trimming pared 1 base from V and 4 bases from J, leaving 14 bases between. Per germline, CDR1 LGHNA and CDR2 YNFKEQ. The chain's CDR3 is CASSQVEFRGYNEQFF. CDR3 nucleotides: TGTGCCAGCAGCCAAGTCGAGTTCCGGGGTTACAATGAGCAGTTCTTC.

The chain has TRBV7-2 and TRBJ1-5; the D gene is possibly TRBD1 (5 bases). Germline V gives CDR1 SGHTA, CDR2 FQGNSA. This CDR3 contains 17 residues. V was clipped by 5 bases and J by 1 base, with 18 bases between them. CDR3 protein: CASSQLGQGGSNQPQHF. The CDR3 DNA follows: TGTGCCAGCAGCCAGTTGGGCCAGGGCGGAAGCAATCAGCCCCAGCATTTT.

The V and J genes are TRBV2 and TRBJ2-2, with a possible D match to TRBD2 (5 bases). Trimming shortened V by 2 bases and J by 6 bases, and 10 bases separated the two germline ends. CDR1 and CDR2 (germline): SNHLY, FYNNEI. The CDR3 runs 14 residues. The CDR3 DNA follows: TGTGCCAGCAGTGAAAGTGGACTCCCCGGGGAGCTGTTTTTT. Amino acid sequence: CASSESGLPGELFF. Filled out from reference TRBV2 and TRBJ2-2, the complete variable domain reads EPEVTQTPSHQVTQMGQEVILRCVPISNHLYFYWYRQILGQKVEFLVSFYNNEISEKSEIFDDQFSVERPDGSNFTLKIRSTKLEDSAMYFCASSESGLPGELFFGEGSRLTVL.

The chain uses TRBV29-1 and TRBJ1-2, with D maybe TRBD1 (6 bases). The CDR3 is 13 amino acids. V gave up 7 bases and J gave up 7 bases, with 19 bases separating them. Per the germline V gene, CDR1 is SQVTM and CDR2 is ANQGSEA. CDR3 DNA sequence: TGCAGCGCTAGACCAGGGGTTCGGGGTGGCTACACCTTC. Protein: CSARPGVRGGYTF.

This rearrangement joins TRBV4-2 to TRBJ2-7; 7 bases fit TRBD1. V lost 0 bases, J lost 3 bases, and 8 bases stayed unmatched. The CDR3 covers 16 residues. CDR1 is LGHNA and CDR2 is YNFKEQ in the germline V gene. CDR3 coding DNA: TGTGCCAGCAGCCAAGAACCGGGACAGCCATACTACGAGCAGTACTTC. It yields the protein CASSQEPGQPYYEQYF.

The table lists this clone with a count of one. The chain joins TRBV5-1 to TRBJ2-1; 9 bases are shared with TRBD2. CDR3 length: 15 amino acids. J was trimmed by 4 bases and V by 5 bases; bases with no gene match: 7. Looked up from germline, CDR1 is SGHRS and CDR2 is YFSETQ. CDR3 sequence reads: CASRVLAGNYNEQFF. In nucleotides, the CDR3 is TGCGCCAGCAGAGTTCTAGCGGGGAATTACAATGAGCAGTTCTTC.

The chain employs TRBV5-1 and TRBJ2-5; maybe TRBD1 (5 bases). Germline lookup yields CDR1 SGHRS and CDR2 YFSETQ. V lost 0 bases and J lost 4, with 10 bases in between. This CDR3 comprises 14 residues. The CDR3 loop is CASSLVGPRETQYF. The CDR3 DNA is TGCGCCAGCAGCTTGGTGGGGCCCCGAGAGACCCAGTACTTC.

The CDR3 coding sequence is TGTGCTAGTGGTCCCGCGCTGGTGACTAGCGGGGGGTCTAACTACAATGAGCAGTTCTTC. This sequence encodes CASGPALVTSGGSNYNEQFF. The V and J genes are TRBV12-5 and TRBJ2-1, with 13 bases fitting TRBD2. Germline CDR1 is LGHNT and CDR2 is FRNRAP. The ends lost 5 bases at V and 3 bases at J; junction bases unmatched: 16. The CDR3 is 20 residues long.

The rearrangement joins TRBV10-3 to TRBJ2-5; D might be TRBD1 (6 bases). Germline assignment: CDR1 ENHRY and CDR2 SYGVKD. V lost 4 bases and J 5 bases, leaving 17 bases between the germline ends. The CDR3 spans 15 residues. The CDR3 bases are TGTGCCATCAGTGTCGACATGGGGGCCTGGGAGACCCAGTACTTC. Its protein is CAISVDMGAWETQYF.

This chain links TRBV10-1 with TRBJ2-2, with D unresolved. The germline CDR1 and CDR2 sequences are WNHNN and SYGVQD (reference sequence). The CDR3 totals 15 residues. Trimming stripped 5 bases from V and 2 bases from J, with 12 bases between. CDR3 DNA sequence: TGCGCCAGCAGTCACCCTACGCCTAACACCGGGGAGCTGTTTTTT. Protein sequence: CASSHPTPNTGELFF.

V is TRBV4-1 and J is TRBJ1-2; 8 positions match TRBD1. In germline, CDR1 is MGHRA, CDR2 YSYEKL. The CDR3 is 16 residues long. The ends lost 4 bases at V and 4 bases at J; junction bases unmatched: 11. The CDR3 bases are TGCGCCAGCAGCCCGAGAATACCAGGGGGCACCTATGGCTACACCTTC. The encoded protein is CASSPRIPGGTYGYTF.

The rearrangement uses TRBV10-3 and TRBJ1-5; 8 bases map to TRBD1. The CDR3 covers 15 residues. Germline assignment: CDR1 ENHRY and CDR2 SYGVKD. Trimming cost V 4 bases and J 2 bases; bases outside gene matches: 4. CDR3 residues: CAISGSDRGNQPQHF. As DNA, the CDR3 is TGTGCCATCAGTGGGTCGGACAGGGGCAATCAGCCCCAGCATTTT.

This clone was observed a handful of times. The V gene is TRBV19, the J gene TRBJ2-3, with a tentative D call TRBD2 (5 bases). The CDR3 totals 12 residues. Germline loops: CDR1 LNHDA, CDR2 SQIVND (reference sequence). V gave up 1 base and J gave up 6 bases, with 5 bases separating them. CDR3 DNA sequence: TGTGCCAGTAGTATAGGAGGGGATACGCAGTATTTT. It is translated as CASSIGGDTQYF.

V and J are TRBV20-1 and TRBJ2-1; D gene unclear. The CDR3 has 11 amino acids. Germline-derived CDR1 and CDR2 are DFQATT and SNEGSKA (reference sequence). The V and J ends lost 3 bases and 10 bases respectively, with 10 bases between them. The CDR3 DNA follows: TGCAGTGCTAGGTCATACTCAGAGCAGTTCTTC. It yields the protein CSARSYSEQFF.

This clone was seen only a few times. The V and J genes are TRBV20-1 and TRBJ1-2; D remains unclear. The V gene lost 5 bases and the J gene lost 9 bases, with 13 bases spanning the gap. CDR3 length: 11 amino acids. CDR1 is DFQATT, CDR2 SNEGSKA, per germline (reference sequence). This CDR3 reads CSALSGDRYTF. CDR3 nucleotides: TGCAGTGCTCTTTCCGGGGATCGCTACACCTTC.

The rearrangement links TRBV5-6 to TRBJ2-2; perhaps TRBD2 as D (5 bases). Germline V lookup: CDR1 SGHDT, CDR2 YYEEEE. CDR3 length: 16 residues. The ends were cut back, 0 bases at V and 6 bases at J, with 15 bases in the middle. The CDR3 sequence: CASSLAGNPGAGELFF. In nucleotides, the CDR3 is TGTGCCAGCAGCTTGGCGGGGAATCCTGGCGCCGGGGAGCTGTTTTTT.

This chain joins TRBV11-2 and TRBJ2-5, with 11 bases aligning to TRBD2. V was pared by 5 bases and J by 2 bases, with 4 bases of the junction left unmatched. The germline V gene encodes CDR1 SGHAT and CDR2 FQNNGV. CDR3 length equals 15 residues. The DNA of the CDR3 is TGTGCCAGCAGCCCTAGCGGGGGGTTTCAAGAGACCCAGTACTTC. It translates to CASSPSGGFQETQYF. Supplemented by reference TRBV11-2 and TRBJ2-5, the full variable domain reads EAGVAQSPRYKIIEKRQSVAFWCNPISGHATLYWYQQILGQGPKLLIQFQNNGVVDDSQLPKDRFSAERLKGVDSTLKIQPAKLEDSAVYLCASSPSGGFQETQYFGPGTRLLVL.

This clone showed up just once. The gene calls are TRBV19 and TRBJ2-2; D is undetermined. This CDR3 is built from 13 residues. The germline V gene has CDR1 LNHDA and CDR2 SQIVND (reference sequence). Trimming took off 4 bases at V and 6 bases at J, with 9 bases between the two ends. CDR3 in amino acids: CASSTSSAGELFF. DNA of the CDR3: TGTGCCAGTAGTACCTCATCAGCCGGGGAGCTGTTTTTT. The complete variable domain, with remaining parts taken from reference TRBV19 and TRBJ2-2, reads DGGITQSPKYLFRKEGQNVTLSCEQNLNHDAMYWYRQDPGQGLRLIYYSQIVNDFQKGDIAEGYSVSREKKESFPLTVTSAQKNPTAFYLCASSTSSAGELFFGEGSRLTVL.

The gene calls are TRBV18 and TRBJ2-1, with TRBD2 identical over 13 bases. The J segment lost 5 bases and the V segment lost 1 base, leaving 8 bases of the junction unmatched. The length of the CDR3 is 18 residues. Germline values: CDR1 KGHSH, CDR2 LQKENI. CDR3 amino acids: CASSPRTSGGLGDNEQFF. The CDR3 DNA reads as TGTGCCAGCTCACCACGGACTAGCGGGGGACTCGGAGACAATGAGCAGTTCTTC. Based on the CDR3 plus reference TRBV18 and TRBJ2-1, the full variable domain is NAGVMQNPRHLVRRRGQEARLRCSPMKGHSHVYWYRQLPEEGLKFMVYLQKENIIDESGMPKERFSAEFPKEGPSILRIQQVVRGDSAAYFCASSPRTSGGLGDNEQFFGPGTRLTVL.

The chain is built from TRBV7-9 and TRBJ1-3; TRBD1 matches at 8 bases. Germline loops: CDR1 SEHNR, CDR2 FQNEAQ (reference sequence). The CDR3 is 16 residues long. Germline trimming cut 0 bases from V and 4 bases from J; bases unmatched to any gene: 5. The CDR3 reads CASSLAGQGSGNTIYF. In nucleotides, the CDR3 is TGTGCCAGCAGCTTAGCAGGACAGGGCTCCGGAAACACCATATATTTT.

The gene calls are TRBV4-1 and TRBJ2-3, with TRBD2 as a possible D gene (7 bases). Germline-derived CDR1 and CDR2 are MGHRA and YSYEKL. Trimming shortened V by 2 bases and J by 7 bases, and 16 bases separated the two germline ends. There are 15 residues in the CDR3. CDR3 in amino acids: CASSQLPGGLNTQYF. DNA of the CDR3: TGCGCCAGCAGCCAACTGCCGGGGGGCCTGAATACGCAGTATTTT.

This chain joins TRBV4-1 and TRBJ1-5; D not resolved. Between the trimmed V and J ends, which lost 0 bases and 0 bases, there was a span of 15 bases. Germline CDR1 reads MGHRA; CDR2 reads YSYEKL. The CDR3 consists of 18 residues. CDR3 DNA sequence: TGCGCCAGCAGCCAAGATCTTGAAGGAGAGTATAGCAATCAGCCCCAGCATTTT. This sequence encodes CASSQDLEGEYSNQPQHF.

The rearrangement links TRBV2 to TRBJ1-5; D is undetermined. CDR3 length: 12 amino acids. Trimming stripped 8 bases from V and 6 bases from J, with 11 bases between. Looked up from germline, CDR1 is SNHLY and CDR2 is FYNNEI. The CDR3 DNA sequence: TGTGCCAGCGGCTTGGAGAGTCAGCCCCAGCATTTT. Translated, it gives CASGLESQPQHF.

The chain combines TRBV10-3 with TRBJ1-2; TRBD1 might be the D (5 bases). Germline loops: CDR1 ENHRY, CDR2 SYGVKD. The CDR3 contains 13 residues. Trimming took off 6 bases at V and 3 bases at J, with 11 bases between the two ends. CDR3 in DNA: TGTGCCATCAGGGAGGGAGGGGACTATGGCTACACCTTC. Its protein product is CAIREGGDYGYTF.

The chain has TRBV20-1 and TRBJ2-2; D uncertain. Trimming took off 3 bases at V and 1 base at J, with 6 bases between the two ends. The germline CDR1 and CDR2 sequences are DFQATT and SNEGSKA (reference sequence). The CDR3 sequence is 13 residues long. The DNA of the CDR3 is TGCAGTGCTAGTAACGGGAACACCGGGGAGCTGTTTTTT. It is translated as CSASNGNTGELFF.

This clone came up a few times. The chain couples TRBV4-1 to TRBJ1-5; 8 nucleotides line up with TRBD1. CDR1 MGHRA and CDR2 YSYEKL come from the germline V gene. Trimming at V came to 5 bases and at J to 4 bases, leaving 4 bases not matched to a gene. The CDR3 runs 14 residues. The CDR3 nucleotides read TGCGCCAGCAGCTGGACAGGGTCTAATCAGCCCCAGCATTTT. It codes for CASSWTGSNQPQHF.

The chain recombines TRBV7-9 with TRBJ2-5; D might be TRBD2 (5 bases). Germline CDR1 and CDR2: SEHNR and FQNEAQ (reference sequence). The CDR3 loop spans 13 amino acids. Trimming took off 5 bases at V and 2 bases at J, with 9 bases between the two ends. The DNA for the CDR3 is TGTGCCAGCAGCCCGGGGAGTCAAGAGACCCAGTACTTC. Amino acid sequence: CASSPGSQETQYF.

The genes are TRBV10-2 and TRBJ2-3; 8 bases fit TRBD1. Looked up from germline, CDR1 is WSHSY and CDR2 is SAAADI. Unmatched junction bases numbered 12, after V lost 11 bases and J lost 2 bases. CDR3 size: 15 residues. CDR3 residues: CAATSGTGDTDTQYF. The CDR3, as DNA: TGCGCCGCCACCTCCGGGACAGGAGACACAGATACGCAGTATTTT.